A selection of T cell receptor beta chains follows, all from one sample in a study of T cell responses to AZD1222 COVID-19 vaccine. Sequencing used immunoSEQ multiplex PCR; TCRdb keeps in-frame clones, though not all of them. The sample records over 100,000 clones, about 80% being singletons. This specimen consisted of peripheral blood, obtained on day 0 of AZD1222 vaccination. Receptor source: an adult in good health. The CDR3 runs from the conserved cysteine through the conserved F or W. The D gene is left open where the match is weak. Clone size is given for some rows only: seen once, a few or many times, or a class if the clone is expanded.

NA	NA	TRBJ2-1	TRBV5-4	TGTGCCAGCAGCGTAACCCAACTTCGGGGGAATGAGCAGTTCTTC	CASSVTQLRGNEQFF
TRBD1	NA	TRBJ1-2	TRBV28	TGTGCCAGCAGTTTCGACAGGGGCTATGGCTACACCTTC	CASSFDRGYGYTF
NA	NA	TRBJ2-1	TRBV18	TGTGCCAGCTCACCGGCAGGGACCCTGACCTACAATGAGCAGTTCTTC	CASSPAGTLTYNEQFF
NA	few	TRBJ1-1	TRBV6-5	TGTGCCAGCACCCAGGACGGGAACACTGAAGCTTTCTTT	CASTQDGNTEAFF
NA	NA	TRBJ2-3	TRBV4-1	TGCGCCAGCAGCCATCAGGGAACAGATACGCAGTATTTT	CASSHQGTDTQYF
NA	NA	TRBJ1-6	TRBV19	TGTGCCAGTATTTTCCGGAGGGGAAACGATAATTCACCCCTCCACTTT	CASIFRRGNDNSPLHF
TRBD2	NA	TRBJ2-2	TRBV4-3	TGCGCCAGCAGCCAAGGGCGGGGGAGCACCGGGGAGCTGTTTTTT	CASSQGRGSTGELFF
NA	NA	TRBJ1-2	TRBV10-1	TGCGCCAGCAGTGACCCCAGCGGGGGAACCGTCTATGGCTACACCTTC	CASSDPSGGTVYGYTF
TRBD2	NA	TRBJ2-1	TRBV7-9	TGTGCCAGCAGCCCACCGGGACTAGCAAACAATGAGCAGTTCTTC	CASSPPGLANNEQFF
NA	NA	TRBJ1-2	TRBV7-9	TGTGCCAGCAGCCCTAACAGTTACGATGGCTACACCTTC	CASSPNSYDGYTF
NA	NA	TRBJ2-7	TRBV4-1	TGCGCCAGCAGCCAAGGGACAGCCAGCTACGAGCAGTACTTC	CASSQGTASYEQYF
TRBD1	NA	TRBJ1-5	TRBV28	TGTGCCAGCAGTTTACCCGGGACAGCAAATCAGCCCCAGCATTTT	CASSLPGTANQPQHF
NA	NA	TRBJ2-1	TRBV5-1	TGCGCCAGCAGCTCGGGGGACAGTTACAATGAGCAGTTCTTC	CASSSGDSYNEQFF
NA	NA	TRBJ2-2	TRBV5-1	TGCGCCAGCAGCTTTCAGGGGCGGGAAGGGGAGCTGTTTTTT	CASSFQGREGELFF
TRBD1	NA	TRBJ1-5	TRBV5-4	TGTGCCAGCAGCTTGGACAGGGGACAGCCCCAGCATTTT	CASSLDRGQPQHF
NA	NA	TRBJ1-5	TRBV6-2/TRBV6-3	TGTGCCAGCAGTTCTGGACAGCTTTATCAGCCCCAGCATTTT	CASSSGQLYQPQHF
TRBD2	NA	TRBJ2-7	TRBV5-1	TGCGCCAGCAGCTATAGCGGGGGACCCTCCTACGAGCAGTACTTC	CASSYSGGPSYEQYF
NA	NA	TRBJ1-6	TRBV7-2	TGTGCCAGCGTCCCTTCCTATAATTCACCCCTCCACTTT	CASVPSYNSPLHF
NA	NA	TRBJ1-3	TRBV19	TGTGCCGGGTCCAAGGGGACTGGAAACACCATATATTTT	CAGSKGTGNTIYF
NA	once	TRBJ1-5	TRBV7-8	TGTGCCAGCAGCTTAGAGCGCAGGGCGAAACAGCCCCAGCATTTT	CASSLERRAKQPQHF
NA	few	TRBJ1-4	TRBV28	TGTGCCAGCAGGCCACAGGGATATGGTGAAAAACTGTTTTTT	CASRPQGYGEKLFF
NA	once	TRBJ1-5	TRBV12-3/TRBV12-4	TGTGCCAGCCGCCGGGAGTACAATCAGCCCCAGCATTTT	CASRREYNQPQHF
NA	NA	TRBJ1-3	TRBV6-2/TRBV6-3	TGTGCCAGCAGTTACCGTGGAAACACCATATATTTT	CASSYRGNTIYF
NA	NA	TRBJ2-6	TRBV5-1	TGCGCCAGCAGCTTTTTAGGTTCTGGGGCCAACGTCCTGACTTTC	CASSFLGSGANVLTF
NA	NA	TRBJ2-7	TRBV6-5	TGTGCCAGCAGTTACTCCGGTAGCCATAGCTCCTACGAGCAGTACTTC	CASSYSGSHSSYEQYF
NA	once	TRBJ1-2	TRBV19	TGTGCCAGTTGTATTGTTGGGGACACAAAGGCAAACTATGGCTACACCTTC	CASCIVGDTKANYGYTF
NA	once	TRBJ1-2	TRBV28	TGTGCCAGCAGGCAGAACCAGGGCTACACCTTC	CASRQNQGYTF
TRBD1	NA	TRBJ2-2	TRBV6-6	TGTGCCAGCAGTTCCAGGACAGGTCTTTACACCGGGGAGCTGTTTTTT	CASSSRTGLYTGELFF
NA	NA	TRBJ2-1	TRBV5-4	TGTGCCAGCAGCTATGGGGGGATGACCTACAATGAGCAGTTCTTC	CASSYGGMTYNEQFF
TRBD2	NA	TRBJ2-3	TRBV4-2	TGTGCCAGCAGCCAAGGCCTAGCGGGAGCCGATACGCAGTATTTT	CASSQGLAGADTQYF
NA	NA	TRBJ1-2	TRBV28	TGTGCCAGCATCGGGGCAGGGGAAAGCTATGGCTACACCTTC	CASIGAGESYGYTF
TRBD1	once	TRBJ1-3	TRBV5-4	TGTGCCAGCAGCCACGGGACAGCGGGAGTCTCTGGAAACACCATATATTTT	CASSHGTAGVSGNTIYF
TRBD2	NA	TRBJ2-5	TRBV7-7	TGTGCTAGCAGCTTGGGAGGGACCCAAGAGACCCAGTACTTC	CASSLGGTQETQYF
NA	NA	TRBJ1-5	TRBV4-1	TGCGCCAGCAGCCCGACGGAAAAGTATCAGCCCCAGCATTTT	CASSPTEKYQPQHF
NA	NA	TRBJ1-2	TRBV28	TGTGCCAGCAGTCCCCTATCGTATGGCTACACCTTC	CASSPLSYGYTF
NA	few	TRBJ1-1	TRBV14	TGTGCCAGCAGCTTTAGACCTACGACTGAAGCTTTCTTT	CASSFRPTTEAFF
NA	NA	TRBJ1-1	TRBV12-3/TRBV12-4	TGTGCCAGCAACCTAGGGTTTCGCACTGAAGCTTTCTTT	CASNLGFRTEAFF
TRBD2	NA	TRBJ2-2	TRBV2	TGTGCCAGTCGTCTAGCGGATTGGACCGGGGAGCTGTTTTTT	CASRLADWTGELFF
NA	NA	TRBJ2-3	TRBV2	TGTGCCAGCAGTGACGGGACCGCCGGGACGCAGTATTTT	CASSDGTAGTQYF
NA	NA	TRBJ1-4	TRBV9	TGTGCCAGCAGCCCTAGACAAGATCCTAATGAAAAACTGTTTTTT	CASSPRQDPNEKLFF
TRBD2	NA	TRBJ2-1	TRBV19	TGTGCCAGTAGTATAGCTTCTCTAGCGGGAGCGGGGAATGAGCAGTTCTTC	CASSIASLAGAGNEQFF
TRBD1	NA	TRBJ1-2	TRBV7-9	TGTGCCAGCAGCCTAAGGGGGACAGTTGAGATGTATGGCTACACCTTC	CASSLRGTVEMYGYTF
TRBD1	NA	TRBJ2-1	TRBV4-1	TGCGCCAGCAGCCAGAGAACCGGGACAGCGTACAATGAGCAGTTCTTC	CASSQRTGTAYNEQFF
NA	NA	TRBJ1-1	TRBV9	TGTGCCAGCAGCGTAGTCGGGAGGACGAACACTGAAGCTTTCTTT	CASSVVGRTNTEAFF
TRBD1	NA	TRBJ1-2	TRBV7-2	TGTGCCAGCAGGGTCGACTCAGGGGGCGGCTATGGCTACACCTTC	CASRVDSGGGYGYTF
NA	NA	TRBJ2-7	TRBV29-1	TGCAGCGTTGAACGTCTGAGCTCCTACGAGCAGTACTTC	CSVERLSSYEQYF
NA	once	TRBJ1-5	TRBV28	TGTGCCAGCAGTTTATTGGGGGGTGGGCAACAGCCCCAGCATTTT	CASSLLGGGQQPQHF
NA	few	TRBJ1-3	TRBV4-1	TGCGCCAGCAGCCATGGACGGTCGTTAAACTCTGGAAACACCATATATTTT	CASSHGRSLNSGNTIYF
TRBD1	NA	TRBJ1-4	TRBV7-9	TGTGCCAGCAGCCCCAGGACAGGGAGGAATGAAAAACTGTTTTTT	CASSPRTGRNEKLFF
NA	NA	TRBJ1-2	TRBV5-5	TGTGCCAGCAGCTACTCAGGGACCTCGAGCTACACCTTC	CASSYSGTSSYTF
NA	NA	TRBJ1-2	TRBV5-1	TGCGCCAGCAGTCGGGATAACCAGGGCTATGGCTACACCTTC	CASSRDNQGYGYTF
NA	many	TRBJ1-2	TRBV30	TGTGCCTGGAGTGTAACGGGGGCGCGGGGCTACACCTTC	CAWSVTGARGYTF
NA	NA	TRBJ2-5	TRBV2	TGTGCCAGCACCACGAGGGAGACCCAGTACTTC	CASTTRETQYF
NA	NA	TRBJ2-5	TRBV6-4	TGTGCCAGCAGTCCCTCGTCGGACTACCAAGAGACCCAGTACTTC	CASSPSSDYQETQYF
NA	NA	TRBJ2-3	TRBV12-5	TGTGCTAGTGGTTTGATAGGGGGGGCCTGGGGCACAGATACGCAGTATTTT	CASGLIGGAWGTDTQYF
TRBD1	NA	TRBJ2-2	TRBV3-1/TRBV3-2	TGTGCCAGCAGCCAAGTTAAGGGGGCAAGGAACACCGGGGAGCTGTTTTTT	CASSQVKGARNTGELFF
TRBD1	NA	TRBJ2-5	TRBV19	TGTGCCAGTAGTTTCCGGACAGGGGTTGAGCAGACCCAGTACTTC	CASSFRTGVEQTQYF
NA	NA	TRBJ1-2	TRBV7-8	TGTGCCAGCAGCTTAGATCGGGTACGGAACCTATGGAGCTACACCTTC	CASSLDRVRNLWSYTF
NA	NA	TRBJ2-5	TRBV18	TGTGCCAGCTCACCATTCAGCCAGGGGCAAGAGACCCAGTACTTC	CASSPFSQGQETQYF